One sample yielded the 18 T cell receptor beta chains listed below, sequenced in a study of blood T cell repertoires in COVID-19. Profiling relied on immunoSEQ multiplex PCR, and the TCRdb table lists in-frame clones only, not all of them. The sample yields about 270,000 clones, around 92% seen once. The sequenced sample was PBMCs or T cells enriched from blood (not recorded which). Source of these receptors: an older woman who had recovered from COVID-19.

The chain employs TRBV7-6 and TRBJ2-7; TRBD2 might be the D (5 bases). Germline V gives CDR1 SGHVS, CDR2 FNYEAQ. The V end was cut by 5 bases, the J end by 0 bases, with 11 bases between. CDR3 length: 14 amino acids. In nucleotides, the CDR3 is TGTGCCAGCAGCCGCGGGTCTCACTCCTACGAGCAGTACTTC. Amino acids: CASSRGSHSYEQYF.

The chain is built from TRBV30 and TRBJ1-3; D unclear. V shed 5 bases and J shed 2 bases, with 10 bases lying between them. Germline V gene sequence: CDR1 GTSNPN, CDR2 SVGIG (reference sequence). The CDR3 is 13 residues long. CDR3 DNA sequence: TGTGCCTGGGCCGCAAACACTGGAAACACCATATATTTT. It translates to CAWAANTGNTIYF.

The rearrangement uses TRBV30 and TRBJ1-2; D is undetermined. Trimming removed 0 bases at V and 4 bases at J, with 18 bases between. In germline, CDR1 is GTSNPN, CDR2 SVGIG (reference sequence). The CDR3 has 16 residues. CDR3 sequence reads: CAWSVPALLGIYGYTF. As DNA, the CDR3 is TGTGCCTGGAGTGTCCCGGCGCTACTAGGGATCTATGGCTACACCTTC.

The J gene is TRBJ2-2, the V gene TRBV10-3; 9 bases are shared with TRBD2. Germline CDR1 ENHRY, CDR2 SYGVKD. The CDR3 has 16 amino acids. The J segment lost 0 bases and the V segment lost 10 bases, leaving 9 bases of the junction unmatched. CDR3 sequence: CASRGSGGSNTGELFF. In DNA, the CDR3 is TGTGCCAGCCGAGGGAGCGGGGGGTCGAACACCGGGGAGCTGTTTTTT.

The chain employs TRBV21-1 and TRBJ2-7; the table's D call of TRBD2 was not tested on the DNA. TRBV21-1 is noted as a pseudogene. The CDR3 contains 12 residues. The CDR3 DNA sequence: TGTGCTCTTGACGGGGGGAACTACGAGCAGTACTTC. Translated: CALDGGNYEQYF.

The sample holds a few counts of this clone. V usage is TRBV18 and J usage is TRBJ1-2; tentatively, D is TRBD1 (5 bases). The CDR3 covers 15 residues. Germline lookup yields CDR1 KGHSH and CDR2 LQKENI. V was clipped by 6 bases and J by 8 bases, with 22 bases between them. In DNA, the CDR3 is TGTGCCAGCTCCCCGCCGGGGGAGGGGATGGAGGGCTACACCTTC. This sequence encodes CASSPPGEGMEGYTF. Full variable domain (remainder filled in from reference TRBV18 and TRBJ1-2): NAGVMQNPRHLVRRRGQEARLRCSPMKGHSHVYWYRQLPEEGLKFMVYLQKENIIDESGMPKERFSAEFPKEGPSILRIQQVVRGDSAAYFCASSPPGEGMEGYTFGSGTRLTVV.

The chain recombines TRBV28 with TRBJ2-1; 10 bases are shared with TRBD1. The germline CDR1 and CDR2 sequences are MDHEN and SYDVKM. The CDR3 extends over 19 amino acids. The ends lost 7 bases at V and 4 bases at J; junction bases unmatched: 19. Written as DNA, the CDR3 is TGTGCCAGCACATCATACAGGCGCAGTGGACAGGGGGGGTACAATGAGCAGTTCTTC. Translating gives CASTSYRRSGQGGYNEQFF.

The chain uses TRBV10-3 and TRBJ1-6; 7 bases fit TRBD1. The V gene's germline CDR1 is ENHRY and CDR2 SYGVKD. The CDR3 has 18 amino acids. Losses at the gene ends were 6 bases for V and 6 bases for J; bases not matched to a gene: 17. This CDR3 is CAIRPGQAGTGGNSPLHF. The DNA of the CDR3 is TGTGCCATCAGACCCGGACAGGCCGGAACGGGCGGTAATTCACCCCTCCACTTT.

The chain recombines TRBV5-8 with TRBJ1-5, with 9 nucleotides matching TRBD1. From germline, CDR1 is SGHTS and CDR2 YDEGEE. The CDR3 runs 16 residues. Trimming removed 2 bases from V and 6 bases from J; junction bases left unmatched: 9. The CDR3 DNA reads TGTGCCAGCAGCTTAGGGACAGGGACTGGTAGTCAGCCCCAGCATTTT. The encoded protein is CASSLGTGTGSQPQHF.

The chain is built from TRBV29-1 and TRBJ2-1, with TRBD1 identical over 8 bases. Germline V gene sequence: CDR1 SQVTM, CDR2 ANQGSEA. Trimming took 8 bases from V and 8 from J; bases not matched to a gene: 5. This CDR3 spans 11 amino acids. CDR3 in amino acids: CSIGQGYEQFF. The CDR3 DNA sequence: TGCAGCATCGGACAGGGATATGAGCAGTTCTTC.

This clone was counted a few times. The V gene is TRBV5-1, the J gene TRBJ1-3; D remains unclear. Germline CDR1 reads SGHRS; CDR2 reads YFSETQ. The CDR3 loop spans 16 amino acids. V gave up 0 bases and J gave up 4 bases, with 14 bases separating them. As DNA, the CDR3 is TGCGCCAGCAGCTTGGTTTCGTCGGGAGACGGAAACACCATATATTTT. It yields the protein CASSLVSSGDGNTIYF.

The rearrangement links TRBV19 to TRBJ2-7; D ambiguous. V was shortened by 5 bases and J by 2 bases, with 10 bases between the two germline ends. The CDR3 runs 13 residues. The germline V gene has CDR1 LNHDA and CDR2 SQIVND (reference sequence). In DNA form, the CDR3 reads TGTGCCAGTAGTTCCCAGGATACCTACGAGCAGTACTTC. Translated: CASSSQDTYEQYF. Full variable domain (outside the CDR3, taken from reference TRBV19 and TRBJ2-7): DGGITQSPKYLFRKEGQNVTLSCEQNLNHDAMYWYRQDPGQGLRLIYYSQIVNDFQKGDIAEGYSVSREKKESFPLTVTSAQKNPTAFYLCASSSQDTYEQYFGPGTRLTVT.

V gene TRBV12-3 or TRBV12-4 combines with J gene TRBJ2-5; D is undetermined. The CDR3 loop spans 12 amino acids. V lost 8 bases to trimming and J lost 4 bases, with 11 bases between them. The CDR3 coding sequence is TGTGCCAGCTCTCCAATGAGAGAGACCCAGTACTTC. Translated: CASSPMRETQYF.

The J gene is TRBJ1-6, the V gene TRBV4-2, with D unclear. V was clipped by 0 bases and J by 10 bases, with 10 bases between them. The germline gives CDR1 LGHNA, CDR2 YNFKEQ. CDR3 length: 14 residues. CDR3 region: CASSQDWSGSPLHF. The CDR3 nucleotides are TGTGCCAGCAGCCAAGACTGGTCAGGCTCACCCCTCCACTTT.

V is TRBV5-4 and J is TRBJ1-2; tentatively, D is TRBD1 (6 bases). This CDR3 spans 12 amino acids. Trimming pared 3 bases from V and 8 bases from J, leaving 11 bases between. CDR1 and CDR2 (germline): SGHNT, YYREEE (reference sequence). The CDR3: CASSSSTGGYTF. The DNA of the CDR3 is TGTGCCAGCAGCTCCAGTACAGGGGGCTACACCTTC. Looking up the rest from reference TRBV5-4 and TRBJ1-2 gives the full variable domain: ETGVTQSPTHLIKTRGQQVTLRCSSQSGHNTVSWYQQALGQGPQFIFQYYREEENGRGNFPPRFSGLQFPNYSSELNVNALELDDSALYLCASSSSTGGYTFGSGTRLTVV.

The rearrangement joins TRBV9 to TRBJ2-5, with TRBD1 as a possible D gene (7 bases). The length of the CDR3 is 16 residues. Trimming pared 4 bases from V and 0 bases from J, leaving 16 bases between. Germline V gives CDR1 SGDLS, CDR2 YYNGEE. The CDR3 sequence is CASSRERGPYQETQYF. DNA for the CDR3: TGTGCCAGCAGCCGGGAGAGGGGGCCGTACCAAGAGACCCAGTACTTC.

This chain links TRBV5-1 with TRBJ2-5; TRBD2 aligns across 7 bases. There are 15 residues in the CDR3. CDR1 SGHRS and CDR2 YFSETQ come from the germline V gene. The ends lost 0 bases at V and 2 bases at J; junction bases unmatched: 4. The CDR3 DNA sequence: TGCGCCAGCAGCTTGGGACTAGCTCAACAAGAGACCCAGTACTTC. Translating it yields CASSLGLAQQETQYF. Variable domain in full (rest from reference TRBV5-1 and TRBJ2-5): KAGVTQTPRYLIKTRGQQVTLSCSPISGHRSVSWYQQTPGQGLQFLFEYFSETQRNKGNFPGRFSGRQFSNSRSEMNVSTLELGDSALYLCASSLGLAQQETQYFGPGTRLLVL.

This chain links TRBV11-1 with TRBJ2-7; 9 nucleotides align to TRBD1. V lost 5 bases and J lost 4; bases outside the gene matches: 6. Germline V CDR1 and CDR2: SGHAT, FQDESV (reference sequence). The CDR3 sequence is 14 residues long. The CDR3 bases are TGTGCCAGCAGCCCGGACAGGGGTCTATACGAGCAGTACTTC. The encoded protein is CASSPDRGLYEQYF.